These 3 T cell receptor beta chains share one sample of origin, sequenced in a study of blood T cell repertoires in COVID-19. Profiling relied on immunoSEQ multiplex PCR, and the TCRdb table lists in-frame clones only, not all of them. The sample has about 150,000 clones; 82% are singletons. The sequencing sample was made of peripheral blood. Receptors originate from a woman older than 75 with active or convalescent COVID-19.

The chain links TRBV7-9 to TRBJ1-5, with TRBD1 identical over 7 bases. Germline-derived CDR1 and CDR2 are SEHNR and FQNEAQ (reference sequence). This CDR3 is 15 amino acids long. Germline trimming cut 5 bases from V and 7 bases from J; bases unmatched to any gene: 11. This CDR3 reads CASSPGQGGQQPQHF. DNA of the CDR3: TGTGCCAGCAGCCCAGGCCAGGGGGGTCAACAGCCCCAGCATTTT.

CDR3 sequence (DNA): TGTGCCAGCAGGCCTAGCGGGAGGGCGCTCGGGGAGCTGTTTTTT. Protein: CASRPSGRALGELFF. The gene calls are TRBV6-5 and TRBJ2-2, with 12 bases aligning to TRBD2. The CDR3 spans 15 residues. The V gene's germline CDR1 is MNHEY and CDR2 SVGAGI. The V gene end was trimmed by 6 bases and the J gene end by 7 bases; junction bases not matched to a gene: 6.

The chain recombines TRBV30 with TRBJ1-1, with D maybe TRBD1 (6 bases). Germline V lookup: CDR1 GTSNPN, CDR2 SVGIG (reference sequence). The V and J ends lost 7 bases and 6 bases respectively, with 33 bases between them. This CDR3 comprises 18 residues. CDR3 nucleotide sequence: TGTGCCTCGGCCCCATTAAGACAGGCGACTGACTTTAGCGCTGAAGCTTTCTTT. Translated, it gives CASAPLRQATDFSAEAFF.